Listed here are 5 T cell receptor beta chains from one sample, sequenced in a study of OX40 agonist ivuxolimab in advanced cancers. Assay: immunoSEQ multiplex PCR; the TCRdb copy retains only in-frame clones and omits some. The repertoire holds 43,000 or so clones, with 86% as singletons. The specimen was CD4+ or CD8+ T cells sorted from blood, collected in a trial of the OX40 agonist ivuxolimab. These receptors all come from an adult with an advanced solid tumor such as melanoma, head and neck, liver or kidney cancer.

This chain joins TRBV29-1 and TRBJ1-2, with D uncertain. The ends were cut back, 4 bases at V and 2 bases at J, with 5 bases in the middle. The CDR3 has 11 residues. CDR1 and CDR2 from the germline V gene are SQVTM and ANQGSEA. The CDR3 is CSVGQNYGYTF. The CDR3 bases are TGCAGCGTTGGACAAAACTATGGCTACACCTTC.

This chain links TRBV10-1 with TRBJ2-3, with TRBD1 identical over 9 bases. Germline lookup yields CDR1 WNHNN and CDR2 SYGVQD (reference sequence). Trimming cost V 6 bases and J 9 bases; bases outside gene matches: 4. The CDR3 sequence is 12 residues long. This chain's CDR3 is CASSPGTGTQYF. In DNA form, the CDR3 reads TGCGCCAGCAGCCCAGGGACAGGGACGCAGTATTTT.

The V gene is TRBV30, the J gene TRBJ1-6; D remains ambiguous. The CDR3 has 14 amino acids. CDR1 and CDR2 from the germline V gene are GTSNPN and SVGIG (reference sequence). The V gene lost 0 bases and the J gene lost 4 bases, with 7 bases spanning the gap. The CDR3 DNA reads TGTGCCTGGAGTGTGGAAGTTTATAATTCACCCCTCCACTTT. It codes for CAWSVEVYNSPLHF.

This chain links TRBV18 with TRBJ2-5, with D perhaps matching TRBD2 (5 bases). Per germline, CDR1 KGHSH and CDR2 LQKENI. V lost 1 base and J 1 base, leaving 10 bases between the germline ends. The CDR3 has 15 amino acids. In DNA form, the CDR3 reads TGTGCCAGCTCACCACGGTCGGGATCCCAAGAGACCCAGTACTTC. Its protein product is CASSPRSGSQETQYF.

A single count supports this clone. The gene calls are TRBV6-5 and TRBJ2-7, with 7 positions matching TRBD1. Germline CDR1 is MNHEY and CDR2 is SVGAGI. The ends lost 2 bases at V and 5 bases at J; junction bases unmatched: 6. The CDR3 length is 14 residues. DNA of the CDR3: TGTGCCAGCAGTTACGTACAGGGGTACAACGAGCAGTACTTC. Its protein product is CASSYVQGYNEQYF.